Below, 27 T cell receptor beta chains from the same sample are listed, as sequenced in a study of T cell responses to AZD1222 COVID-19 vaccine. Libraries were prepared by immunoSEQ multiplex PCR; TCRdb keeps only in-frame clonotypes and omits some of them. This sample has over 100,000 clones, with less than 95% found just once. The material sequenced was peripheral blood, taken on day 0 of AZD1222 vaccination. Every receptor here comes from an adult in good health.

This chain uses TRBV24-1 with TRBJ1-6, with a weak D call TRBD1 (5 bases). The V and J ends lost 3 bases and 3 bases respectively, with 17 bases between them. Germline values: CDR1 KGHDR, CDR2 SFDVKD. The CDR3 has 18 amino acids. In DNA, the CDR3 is TGTGCCACCAGTGATCCGCGGTGGGGGGAGAACTATAATTCACCCCTCCACTTT. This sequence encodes CATSDPRWGENYNSPLHF.

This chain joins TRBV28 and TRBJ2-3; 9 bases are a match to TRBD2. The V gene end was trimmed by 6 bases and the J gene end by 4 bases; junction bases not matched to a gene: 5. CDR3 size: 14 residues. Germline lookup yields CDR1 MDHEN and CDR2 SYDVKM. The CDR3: CASSIAGVADTQYF. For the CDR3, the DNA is TGTGCCAGCAGCATAGCGGGGGTCGCAGATACGCAGTATTTT.

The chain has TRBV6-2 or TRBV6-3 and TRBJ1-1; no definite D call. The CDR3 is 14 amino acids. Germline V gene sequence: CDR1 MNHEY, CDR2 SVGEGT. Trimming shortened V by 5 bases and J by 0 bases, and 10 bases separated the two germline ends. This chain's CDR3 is CASSPPTMNTEAFF. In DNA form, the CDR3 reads TGTGCCAGCAGTCCCCCAACTATGAACACTGAAGCTTTCTTT.

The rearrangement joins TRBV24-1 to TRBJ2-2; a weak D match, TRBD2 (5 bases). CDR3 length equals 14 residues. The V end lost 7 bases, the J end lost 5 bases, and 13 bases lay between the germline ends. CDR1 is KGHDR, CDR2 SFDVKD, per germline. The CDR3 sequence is CATRARTGTGELFF. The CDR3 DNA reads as TGTGCCACCAGAGCCAGGACGGGGACCGGGGAGCTGTTTTTT.

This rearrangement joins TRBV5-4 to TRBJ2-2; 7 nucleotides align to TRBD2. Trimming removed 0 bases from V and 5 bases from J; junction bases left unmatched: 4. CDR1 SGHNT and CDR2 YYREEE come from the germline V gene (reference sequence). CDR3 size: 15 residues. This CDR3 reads CASSLVQGGTGELFF. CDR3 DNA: TGTGCCAGCAGCTTGGTGCAGGGAGGGACCGGGGAGCTGTTTTTT.

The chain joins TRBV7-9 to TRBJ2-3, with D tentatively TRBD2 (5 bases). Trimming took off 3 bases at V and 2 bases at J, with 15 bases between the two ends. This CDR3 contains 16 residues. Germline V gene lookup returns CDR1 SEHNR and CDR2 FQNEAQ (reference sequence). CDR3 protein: CASSFRALDYTDTQYF. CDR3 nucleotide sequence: TGTGCCAGCAGCTTTCGAGCACTAGACTACACAGATACGCAGTATTTT.

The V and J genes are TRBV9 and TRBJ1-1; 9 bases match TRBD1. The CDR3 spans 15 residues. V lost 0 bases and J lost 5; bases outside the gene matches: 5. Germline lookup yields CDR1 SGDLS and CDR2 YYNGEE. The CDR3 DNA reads TGTGCCAGCAGCGTAGCACAGGGGGCACGAACTGAAGCTTTCTTT. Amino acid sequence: CASSVAQGARTEAFF.

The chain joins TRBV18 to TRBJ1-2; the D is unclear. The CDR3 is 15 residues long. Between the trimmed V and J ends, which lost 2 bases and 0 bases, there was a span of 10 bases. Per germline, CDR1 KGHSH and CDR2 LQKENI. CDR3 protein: CASSPALRANYGYTF. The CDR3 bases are TGTGCCAGCTCACCAGCCCTGAGAGCTAACTATGGCTACACCTTC.

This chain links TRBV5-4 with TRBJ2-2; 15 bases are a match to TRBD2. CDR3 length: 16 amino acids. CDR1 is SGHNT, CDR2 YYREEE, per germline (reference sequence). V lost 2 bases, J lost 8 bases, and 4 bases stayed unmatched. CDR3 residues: CASSFGLAGGPGELFF. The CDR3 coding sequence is TGTGCCAGCAGCTTCGGACTAGCGGGGGGGCCAGGGGAGCTGTTTTTT. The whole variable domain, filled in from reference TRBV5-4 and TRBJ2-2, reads ETGVTQSPTHLIKTRGQQVTLRCSSQSGHNTVSWYQQALGQGPQFIFQYYREEENGRGNFPPRFSGLQFPNYSSELNVNALELDDSALYLCASSFGLAGGPGELFFGEGSRLTVL.

Written as DNA, the CDR3 is TGTGCCTGGAGAAGCGGTGGCTACACCTTC. Protein product: CAWRSGGYTF. The chain carries TRBV30 and TRBJ1-2; no firm D call. V lost 3 bases, J lost 7 bases, and 6 bases lay in between. CDR3 size: 10 residues. Per the germline V gene, CDR1 is GTSNPN and CDR2 is SVGIG (reference sequence).

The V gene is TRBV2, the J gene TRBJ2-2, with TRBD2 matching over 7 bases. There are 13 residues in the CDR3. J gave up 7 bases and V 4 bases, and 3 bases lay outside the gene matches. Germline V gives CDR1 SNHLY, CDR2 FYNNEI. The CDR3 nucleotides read TGTGCCAGCAGTGCGGCGGGGGTCGGGGAGCTGTTTTTT. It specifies CASSAAGVGELFF. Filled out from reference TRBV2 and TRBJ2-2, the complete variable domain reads EPEVTQTPSHQVTQMGQEVILRCVPISNHLYFYWYRQILGQKVEFLVSFYNNEISEKSEIFDDQFSVERPDGSNFTLKIRSTKLEDSAMYFCASSAAGVGELFFGEGSRLTVL.

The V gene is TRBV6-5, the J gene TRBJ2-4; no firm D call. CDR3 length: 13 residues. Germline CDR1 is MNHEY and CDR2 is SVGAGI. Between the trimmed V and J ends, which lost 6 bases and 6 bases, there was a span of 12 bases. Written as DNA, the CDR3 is TGTGCCAGCAGAAGACTGAACAGAAACATTCAGTACTTC. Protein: CASRRLNRNIQYF.

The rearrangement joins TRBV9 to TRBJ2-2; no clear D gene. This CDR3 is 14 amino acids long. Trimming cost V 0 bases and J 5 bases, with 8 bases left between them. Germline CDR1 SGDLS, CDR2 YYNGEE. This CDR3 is CASSVAPGTGELFF. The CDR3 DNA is TGTGCCAGCAGCGTAGCCCCGGGTACCGGGGAGCTGTTTTTT.

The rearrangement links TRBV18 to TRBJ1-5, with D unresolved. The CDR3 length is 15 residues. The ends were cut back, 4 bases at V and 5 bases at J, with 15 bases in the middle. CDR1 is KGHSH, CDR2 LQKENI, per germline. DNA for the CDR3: TGTGCCAGCTCACTAGACCGTTCCCGAGATCAGCCCCAGCATTTT. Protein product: CASSLDRSRDQPQHF.

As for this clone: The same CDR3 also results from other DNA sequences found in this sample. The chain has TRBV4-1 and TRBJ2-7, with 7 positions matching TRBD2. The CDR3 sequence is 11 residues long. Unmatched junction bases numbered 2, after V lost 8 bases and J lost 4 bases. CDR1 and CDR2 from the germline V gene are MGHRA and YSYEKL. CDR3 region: CASSRGYEQYF. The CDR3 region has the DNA TGCGCCAGCTCGCGGGGGTACGAGCAGTACTTC.

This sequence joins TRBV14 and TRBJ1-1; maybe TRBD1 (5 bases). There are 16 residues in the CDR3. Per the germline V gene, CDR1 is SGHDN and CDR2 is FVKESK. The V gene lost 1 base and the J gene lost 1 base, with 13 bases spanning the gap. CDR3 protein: CASSQVNQGQNTEAFF. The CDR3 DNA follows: TGTGCCAGCAGCCAAGTTAATCAGGGCCAGAACACTGAAGCTTTCTTT.

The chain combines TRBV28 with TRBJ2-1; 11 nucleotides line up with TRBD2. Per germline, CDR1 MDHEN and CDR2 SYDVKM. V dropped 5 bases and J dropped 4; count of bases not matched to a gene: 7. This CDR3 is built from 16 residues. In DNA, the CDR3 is TGTGCCAGCAGTCTCACACTAGCGGGGGTTTACAATGAGCAGTTCTTC. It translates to CASSLTLAGVYNEQFF. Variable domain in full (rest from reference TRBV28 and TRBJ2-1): DVKVTQSSRYLVKRTGEKVFLECVQDMDHENMFWYRQDPGLGLRLIYFSYDVKMKEKGDIPEGYSVSREKKERFSLILESASTNQTSMYLCASSLTLAGVYNEQFFGPGTRLTVL.

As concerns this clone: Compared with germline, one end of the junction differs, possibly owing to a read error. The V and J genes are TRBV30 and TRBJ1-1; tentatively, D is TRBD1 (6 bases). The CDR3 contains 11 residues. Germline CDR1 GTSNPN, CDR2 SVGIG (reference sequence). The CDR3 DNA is TGTGCCTGGAGTACCGGGACACCCCGCCTATTT. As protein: CAWSTGTPRLF. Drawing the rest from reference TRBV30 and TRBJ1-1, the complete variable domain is SQTIHQWPATLVQPVGSPLSLECTVEGTSNPNLYWYRQAAGRGLQLLFYSVGIGQISSEVPQNLSASRPQDRQFILSSKKLLLSDSGFYLCAWSTGTPRLFGQGTRLTVV.

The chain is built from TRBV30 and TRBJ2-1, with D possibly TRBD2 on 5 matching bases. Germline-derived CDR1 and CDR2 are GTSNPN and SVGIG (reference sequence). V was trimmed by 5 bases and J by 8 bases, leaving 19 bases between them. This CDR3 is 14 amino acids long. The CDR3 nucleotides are TGTGCCTGGTTAAAACGGGATTCGAGGGATGAGCAGTTCTTC. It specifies CAWLKRDSRDEQFF.

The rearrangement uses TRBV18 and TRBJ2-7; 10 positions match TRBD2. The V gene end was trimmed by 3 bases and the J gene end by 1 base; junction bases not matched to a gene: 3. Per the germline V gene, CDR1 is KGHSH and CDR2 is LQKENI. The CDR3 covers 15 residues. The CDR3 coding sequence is TGTGCCAGCTCACCTGGACTAGCGGCTTCCTACGAGCAGTACTTC. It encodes CASSPGLAASYEQYF.

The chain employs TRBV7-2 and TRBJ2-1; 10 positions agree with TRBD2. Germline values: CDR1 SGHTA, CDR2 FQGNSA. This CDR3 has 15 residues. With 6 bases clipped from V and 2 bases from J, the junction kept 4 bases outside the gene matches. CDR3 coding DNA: TGTGCCAGCAGAGAAGCGGGGGGGACCTACAATGAGCAGTTCTTC. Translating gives CASREAGGTYNEQFF.

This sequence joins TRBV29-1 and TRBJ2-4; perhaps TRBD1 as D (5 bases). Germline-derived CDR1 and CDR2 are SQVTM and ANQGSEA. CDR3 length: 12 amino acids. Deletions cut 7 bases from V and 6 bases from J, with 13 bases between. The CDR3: CSARQGGNIQYF. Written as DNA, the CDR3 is TGCAGCGCCAGGCAGGGTGGAAACATTCAGTACTTC.

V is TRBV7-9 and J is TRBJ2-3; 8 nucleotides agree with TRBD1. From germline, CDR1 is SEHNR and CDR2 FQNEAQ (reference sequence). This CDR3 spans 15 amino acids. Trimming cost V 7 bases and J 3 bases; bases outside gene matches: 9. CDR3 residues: CASTPGGMWTDTQYF. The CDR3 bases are TGTGCCAGCACCCCAGGGGGCATGTGGACAGATACGCAGTATTTT.

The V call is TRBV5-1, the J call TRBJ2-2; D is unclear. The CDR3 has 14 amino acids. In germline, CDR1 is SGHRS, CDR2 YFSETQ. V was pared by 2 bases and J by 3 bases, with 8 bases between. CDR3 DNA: TGCGCCAGCAGCTTTGGTCGACACACCGGGGAGCTGTTTTTT. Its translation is CASSFGRHTGELFF.

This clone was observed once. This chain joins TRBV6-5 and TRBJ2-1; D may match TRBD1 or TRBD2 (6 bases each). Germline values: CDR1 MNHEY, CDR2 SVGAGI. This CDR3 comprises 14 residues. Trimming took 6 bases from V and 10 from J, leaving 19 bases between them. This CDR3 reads CASRRSTTGREQFF. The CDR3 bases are TGTGCCAGCAGGAGAAGCACAACAGGGAGGGAGCAGTTCTTC.

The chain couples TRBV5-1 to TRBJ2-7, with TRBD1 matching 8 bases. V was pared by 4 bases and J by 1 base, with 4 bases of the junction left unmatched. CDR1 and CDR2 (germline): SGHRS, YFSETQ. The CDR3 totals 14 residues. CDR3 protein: CASSPGQGSYEQYF. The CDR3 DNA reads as TGCGCCAGCAGCCCCGGACAGGGATCCTACGAGCAGTACTTC.

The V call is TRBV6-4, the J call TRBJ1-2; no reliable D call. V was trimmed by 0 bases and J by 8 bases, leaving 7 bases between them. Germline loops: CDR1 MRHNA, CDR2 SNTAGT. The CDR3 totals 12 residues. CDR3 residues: CASSDSGRGYTF. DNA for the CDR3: TGTGCCAGCAGTGACTCCGGACGGGGCTACACCTTC.